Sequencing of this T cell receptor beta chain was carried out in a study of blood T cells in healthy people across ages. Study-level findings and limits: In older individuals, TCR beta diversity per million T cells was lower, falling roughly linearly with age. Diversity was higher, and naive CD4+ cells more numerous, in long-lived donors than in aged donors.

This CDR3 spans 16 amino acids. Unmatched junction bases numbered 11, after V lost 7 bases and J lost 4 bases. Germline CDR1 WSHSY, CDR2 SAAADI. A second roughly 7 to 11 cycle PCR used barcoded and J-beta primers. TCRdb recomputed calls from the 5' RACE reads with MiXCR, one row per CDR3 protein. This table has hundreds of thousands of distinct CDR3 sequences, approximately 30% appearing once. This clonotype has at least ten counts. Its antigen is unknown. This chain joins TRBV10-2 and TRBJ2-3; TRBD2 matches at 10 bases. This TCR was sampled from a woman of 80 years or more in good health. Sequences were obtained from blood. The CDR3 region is CASTRLLAGDSDTQYF. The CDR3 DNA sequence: TGCGCCAGCACCAGGCTCCTAGCGGGGGACTCAGATACGCAGTATTTT.